Listed below are T cell receptor beta chains from one sample, sequenced in a study of blood T cell repertoires in COVID-19. Measured with immunoSEQ multiplex PCR; TCRdb has only the in-frame clones, and not every one. The sample consists of around 100,000 clones, 70% to 80% of them appearing once. The sample consisted of peripheral blood. Receptors originate from a man in his 70s with active or convalescent COVID-19. Both conserved end residues are part of each CDR3. The order of the fields is V gene, clone size, J gene, D gene, CDR3 DNA, CDR3 protein. D genes are given only for firm matches. The size of a clone is reported for some rows only, either as once, few or many, or as a class for expanded clones.

V: TRBV10-3
size: once
J: TRBJ2-2
D: TRBD2
DNA: TGTGCCATCAAAGCACTAGCGGGAGGAGTCTTGAACACCGGGGAGCTGTTTTTT
CDR3: CAIKALAGGVLNTGELFF

V: TRBV6-2/TRBV6-3
size: NA
J: TRBJ2-5
D: NA
DNA: TGTGCCAGCAGTTACGGGGTTGGCAGGGTTCGAGAGACCCAGTACTTC
CDR3: CASSYGVGRVRETQYF

V: TRBV4-3
size: NA
J: TRBJ2-2
D: NA
DNA: TGCGCCAGCAGCCACAGTGTAGGGGAAGCGAACACCGGGGAGCTGTTTTTT
CDR3: CASSHSVGEANTGELFF

V: TRBV9
size: NA
J: TRBJ2-5
D: TRBD1
DNA: TGTGCCAGCAGCCCTGGAGGTGGGGACAGGGGCCTCGAGACCCAGTACTTC
CDR3: CASSPGGGDRGLETQYF

V: TRBV6-1
size: NA
J: TRBJ2-1
D: TRBD1
DNA: TGTGCCAGCAGGGAAGTAGGGACAGGGAACGAGCAGTTCTTC
CDR3: CASREVGTGNEQFF

V: TRBV28
size: NA
J: TRBJ1-2
D: NA
DNA: TGTGCCAGCAGACACGGGGGGGACGGAGCTAACTATGGCTACACCTTC
CDR3: CASRHGGDGANYGYTF

V: TRBV6-2/TRBV6-3
size: few
J: TRBJ1-5
D: NA
DNA: TGTGCCAGCAGTTACACGGCAGGGCTACCCCAGCATTTT
CDR3: CASSYTAGLPQHF

V: TRBV5-1
size: NA
J: TRBJ2-7
D: TRBD1
DNA: TGCGCCAGCAGCTTGGGGACAGGGGTTCGGACCTACGAGCAGTACTTC
CDR3: CASSLGTGVRTYEQYF

V: TRBV3-1/TRBV3-2
size: NA
J: TRBJ1-2
D: TRBD1
DNA: TGTGCCAGCAGCCAAGACCGCCATCCAGGGACAGTGGCCACCTTC
CDR3: CASSQDRHPGTVATF

V: TRBV19
size: NA
J: TRBJ2-3
D: TRBD1
DNA: TGTGCCAGTAGTGGCCGGGACAGGGGGCTTGATACGCAGTATTTT
CDR3: CASSGRDRGLDTQYF

V: TRBV3-1/TRBV3-2
size: few
J: TRBJ2-1
D: NA
DNA: TGTGCCAGCAGCCAAGACCTACTAAGCGGTATTTACAATGAGCAGTTCTTC
CDR3: CASSQDLLSGIYNEQFF

V: TRBV4-3
size: NA
J: TRBJ2-1
D: TRBD2
DNA: TGCGCCAGCAGCCCAGGCGGGGGGGCCGATGAGCAGTTCTTC
CDR3: CASSPGGGADEQFF

V: TRBV29-1
size: few
J: TRBJ2-7
D: NA
DNA: TGCAGCGTCGCGGCTTCTTTCTACGAGCAGTACTTC
CDR3: CSVAASFYEQYF

V: TRBV4-3
size: NA
J: TRBJ1-1
D: NA
DNA: TGCGCCAGCAGCCAAGATAGAGGGCCTGAAGCTTTCTTT
CDR3: CASSQDRGPEAFF

V: TRBV4-3
size: NA
J: TRBJ1-6
D: NA
DNA: TGCGCCAGCAGCCTGAGCGTGGGCTCCTATAATTCACCCCTCCACTTT
CDR3: CASSLSVGSYNSPLHF

V: TRBV19
size: few
J: TRBJ1-1
D: NA
DNA: TGTGCCAGTAGCCTTGGCCGGGGAAACACTGAAGCTTTCTTT
CDR3: CASSLGRGNTEAFF

V: TRBV30
size: few
J: TRBJ1-1
D: TRBD1
DNA: TGTGCCCTAGGTCAGGGGGTGCTGGGCACTGAAGCTTTCTTT
CDR3: CALGQGVLGTEAFF

V: TRBV11-2
size: NA
J: TRBJ2-2
D: NA
DNA: TGTGCCAGCAGCTCGTCAGGGGATGCCGGGGAGCTGTTTTTT
CDR3: CASSSSGDAGELFF

V: TRBV12-3/TRBV12-4
size: NA
J: TRBJ1-2
D: TRBD1
DNA: TGTGCCAGCAGTAGGACAGGGGGTTGGGGCTACACCTTC
CDR3: CASSRTGGWGYTF

V: TRBV19
size: few
J: TRBJ2-7
D: TRBD2
DNA: TGTGCCAGTAGTATGGTAACTAGCGGGGGTTACGAGCAGTACTTC
CDR3: CASSMVTSGGYEQYF

V: TRBV7-2
size: NA
J: TRBJ2-2
D: TRBD2
DNA: TGTGCCAGCAGCTTCCGGACTAGCGGGAGTGCGGGAACCGGGGAGCTGTTTTTT
CDR3: CASSFRTSGSAGTGELFF

V: TRBV19
size: NA
J: TRBJ1-5
D: NA
DNA: TGTGCCGCCCGGGGGAGCCTTAGCAATCAGCCCCAGCATTTT
CDR3: CAARGSLSNQPQHF

V: TRBV10-3
size: NA
J: TRBJ1-2
D: NA
DNA: TGTGCCATCAGTGAGTTATCTGCTAACTATGGCTACACCTTC
CDR3: CAISELSANYGYTF

V: TRBV9
size: NA
J: TRBJ2-7
D: NA
DNA: TGTGCCAGCAGCGTAGGGGCAGGGTCCTACGAGCAGTACTTC
CDR3: CASSVGAGSYEQYF

V: TRBV30
size: NA
J: TRBJ2-7
D: NA
DNA: TGTGCCTGGAGTTCAAGAGTCTCCTACGAGCAGTACTTC
CDR3: CAWSSRVSYEQYF

V: TRBV4-2
size: NA
J: TRBJ1-2
D: NA
DNA: TGTGCCAGCAGCCAAGACGCGGGACGAACCTATGGCTACACCTTC
CDR3: CASSQDAGRTYGYTF

V: TRBV11-1
size: NA
J: TRBJ2-3
D: TRBD2
DNA: TGTGCCAGCAGCTTCGTGGGGGGGGGCACAGATACGCAGTATTTT
CDR3: CASSFVGGGTDTQYF

V: TRBV11-2
size: NA
J: TRBJ1-4
D: NA
DNA: TGTGCCAGCAGCCTGGAGGGCACAATAGCTGAAAAACTGTTTTTT
CDR3: CASSLEGTIAEKLFF

V: TRBV6-1
size: NA
J: TRBJ2-5
D: TRBD1
DNA: TGTGCCAGCAGTGAAAAACCTCCGGGACAGGGGCAAGAGACCCAGTACTTC
CDR3: CASSEKPPGQGQETQYF

V: TRBV5-6
size: NA
J: TRBJ2-5
D: NA
DNA: TGTGCCAGCAGCCCCGACGGAGCTCAAGAGACCCAGTACTTC
CDR3: CASSPDGAQETQYF

V: TRBV7-8
size: NA
J: TRBJ1-3
D: NA
DNA: TGTGCCAGCAGCTTAGCCAGACCGGGACAAAGCTCTGGAAACACCATATATTTT
CDR3: CASSLARPGQSSGNTIYF

V: TRBV19
size: NA
J: TRBJ1-2
D: TRBD1
DNA: TGTGCCAGTAGTATCTCGATTCGACAGGGAGCAACCTCTGGCTACACCTTC
CDR3: CASSISIRQGATSGYTF

V: TRBV5-1
size: NA
J: TRBJ2-3
D: TRBD2
DNA: TGCGCCAGCAGCTTGCTCGCTAGCGGGAGGGCCTCGTCCACAGATACGCAGTATTTT
CDR3: CASSLLASGRASSTDTQYF

V: TRBV19
size: NA
J: TRBJ2-6
D: TRBD2
DNA: TGTGCCAGTAGTATTCCTAGCGGACACCCCGGGGCCAACGTCCTGACTTTC
CDR3: CASSIPSGHPGANVLTF

V: TRBV7-9
size: many
J: TRBJ2-7
D: TRBD1
DNA: TGTGCCAGCAGCCGACAGGGGCGCGAGTCCTACGAGCAGTACTTC
CDR3: CASSRQGRESYEQYF